This TCR beta chain derives from a study of T-cell memory formation after mild COVID-19. The germline V gene encodes CDR1 LGHNA and CDR2 YNFKEQ. Trimming removed 0 bases at V and 10 bases at J, with 7 bases between. The CDR3 totals 12 residues. TCRdb itself ran the 5' RACE reads through MiXCR, one entry per CDR3 protein. The repertoire holds fewer than 700,000 distinct CDR3 sequences, with approximately 19% as singletons. Sequencing was carried out using PBMCs or a T cell subset sorted from them (not recorded which). The TCR sequence derives from an adult woman who had mild COVID-19 (a few samples of this study predate the infection). Cell type and time point are not known. The gene calls are TRBV4-2 and TRBJ2-1; D gene uncertain. The DNA for the CDR3 is TGTGCCAGCAGCCAAGAGGTAGAGGAGCAGTTCTTC. This codes for CASSQEVEEQFF.